These T cell receptor beta chains were read from a single sample in a study of T cells in Graves' hyperthyroidism and ophthalmopathy. In TCRdb, the multiplex PCR reads were re-called with MiXCR into one record per CDR3 protein. The repertoire holds around 300,000 distinct CDR3 sequences, with approximately 12% as singletons. Material: blood. The receptors were sampled from a woman in her 30s with Graves' hyperthyroidism that later progressed to Graves' ophthalmopathy. CDR3s include the opening cysteine and the closing phenylalanine or tryptophan. Fields, in order: V gene, J gene, D gene, clone size, CDR3 DNA, CDR3 protein. A D gene is named only where the DNA matches it firmly. Size is stated for part of the rows, as once, few or many counts, or as a class when the clone is expanded.

V gene: TRBV24-1
J gene: TRBJ1-2
D gene: NA
clone size: NA
CDR3 DNA: TGTGCCACCAGTGTCGGGCTCCGCTATGGCTACACCTTC
CDR3 protein: CATSVGLRYGYTF

V gene: TRBV12-5
J gene: TRBJ1-1
D gene: TRBD1
clone size: many
CDR3 DNA: TGTGCTAGTGGTTTGGGGACAGGGACGGTCACTGAAGCTTTCTTT
CDR3 protein: CASGLGTGTVTEAFF

V gene: TRBV20-1
J gene: TRBJ1-1
D gene: NA
clone size: many
CDR3 DNA: TGCAGGGGAGATGGGGGGGGCTCGAACACTGAAGCTTTCTTT
CDR3 protein: CRGDGGGSNTEAFF

V gene: TRBV4-3
J gene: TRBJ1-1
D gene: NA
clone size: many
CDR3 DNA: TGCGCCAGCAGCCAAGATTCGAACACTGAAGCTTTCTTT
CDR3 protein: CASSQDSNTEAFF

V gene: TRBV20-1
J gene: TRBJ1-2
D gene: TRBD1
clone size: NA
CDR3 DNA: TGCAGTGCTAGAGACTCGACAGGGCTAGGTGGCTACACCTTC
CDR3 protein: CSARDSTGLGGYTF

V gene: TRBV18
J gene: TRBJ1-5
D gene: NA
clone size: many
CDR3 DNA: TGTGCCAGCTCACCCACAGGGTACGGGGAGCCCCAGCATTTT
CDR3 protein: CASSPTGYGEPQHF

V gene: TRBV6-2/TRBV6-3
J gene: TRBJ2-7
D gene: TRBD2
clone size: many
CDR3 DNA: TGTGCCAGCAGTTCTGATCTGGGACTAGCGGCCTACGAGCAGTACTTC
CDR3 protein: CASSSDLGLAAYEQYF

V gene: TRBV27
J gene: TRBJ2-3
D gene: NA
clone size: many
CDR3 DNA: TGTGCCAGCAGTCCGCGACTAACTAGCACAGATACGCAGTATTTT
CDR3 protein: CASSPRLTSTDTQYF

V gene: TRBV20-1
J gene: TRBJ2-2
D gene: TRBD2
clone size: few
CDR3 DNA: TGCAGTGCTGCCGATAGCGGGAGCTCCGGGGAGCTGTTTTTT
CDR3 protein: CSAADSGSSGELFF

V gene: TRBV30
J gene: TRBJ2-7
D gene: NA
clone size: many
CDR3 DNA: TGTGCCTGGGGACGGGGTCCCGAGCAGTACTTC
CDR3 protein: CAWGRGPEQYF

V gene: TRBV24-1
J gene: TRBJ2-2
D gene: TRBD1
clone size: NA
CDR3 DNA: TGTGCCACCAGTCAACCGGGACAGGGGTACACCGGGGAGCTGTTTTTT
CDR3 protein: CATSQPGQGYTGELFF

V gene: TRBV11-3
J gene: TRBJ2-1
D gene: NA
clone size: many
CDR3 DNA: TGTGCCAGCAGCTTAGGGGTAGCGGTCTACAATGAGCAGTTCTTC
CDR3 protein: CASSLGVAVYNEQFF

V gene: TRBV5-1
J gene: TRBJ1-2
D gene: NA
clone size: many
CDR3 DNA: TGCGCCAGCAGCTTGACCGACACAGGCTATGGCTACACCTTC
CDR3 protein: CASSLTDTGYGYTF

V gene: TRBV19
J gene: TRBJ1-5
D gene: NA
clone size: few
CDR3 DNA: TGTGCCAGTAGTATAATGGGATTTGGCAATCAGCCCCAGCATTTT
CDR3 protein: CASSIMGFGNQPQHF

V gene: TRBV5-1
J gene: TRBJ2-1
D gene: TRBD2
clone size: many
CDR3 DNA: TGCGCCAGCAGCTTGGAAGGAGCGGGAGGGTACAATGAGCAGTTCTTC
CDR3 protein: CASSLEGAGGYNEQFF

V gene: TRBV24-1
J gene: TRBJ2-3
D gene: NA
clone size: many
CDR3 DNA: TGTGCCACCAGTGGGGATCGGGGCAGCAGGACGCAGTATTTT
CDR3 protein: CATSGDRGSRTQYF

V gene: TRBV19
J gene: TRBJ1-2
D gene: TRBD1
clone size: many
CDR3 DNA: TGTGCCAGTAGTATAGACCGCGAGGGACAGGGAGGATATGGCCATGGCTACACCTTC
CDR3 protein: CASSIDREGQGGYGHGYTF

V gene: TRBV6-1
J gene: TRBJ2-5
D gene: TRBD2
clone size: few
CDR3 DNA: TGTGCCAGCAGGGGACTAGCGGGAGAGGGAGAGACCCAGTACTTC
CDR3 protein: CASRGLAGEGETQYF

V gene: TRBV5-1
J gene: TRBJ1-4
D gene: NA
clone size: few
CDR3 DNA: TGCGCCAGCAGCTTGGAATGGGGGGCCGGAGAAAAACTGTTTTTT
CDR3 protein: CASSLEWGAGEKLFF

V gene: TRBV5-6
J gene: TRBJ2-1
D gene: NA
clone size: NA
CDR3 DNA: TGTGCCAGCAGCCCAGAGTACAGGACCTACAATGAGCAGTTCTTC
CDR3 protein: CASSPEYRTYNEQFF

V gene: TRBV10-1
J gene: TRBJ2-5
D gene: NA
clone size: NA
CDR3 DNA: TGCGCCAGCCTCCGAATTGGTGAGACCCAGTACTTC
CDR3 protein: CASLRIGETQYF

V gene: TRBV29-1
J gene: TRBJ1-2
D gene: TRBD1
clone size: few
CDR3 DNA: TGCAGCGTTGGAGGACAGGGGGGGATCGATGGCTACACCTTC
CDR3 protein: CSVGGQGGIDGYTF

V gene: TRBV7-2
J gene: TRBJ1-6
D gene: NA
clone size: few
CDR3 DNA: TGTGCCAGCAGCTTATTCATGGGGAATTCACCCCTCCACTTT
CDR3 protein: CASSLFMGNSPLHF

V gene: TRBV7-2
J gene: TRBJ2-7
D gene: NA
clone size: many
CDR3 DNA: TGTGCCAGCAGCTTAGGCCAGGGGCTCTACGAGCAGTACTTC
CDR3 protein: CASSLGQGLYEQYF

V gene: TRBV30
J gene: TRBJ1-2
D gene: NA
clone size: many
CDR3 DNA: TGTGCCTGGAGTCTGAATTGGGGGACATATGGCTACACCTTC
CDR3 protein: CAWSLNWGTYGYTF

V gene: TRBV6-2/TRBV6-3
J gene: TRBJ2-7
D gene: NA
clone size: many
CDR3 DNA: TGTGCCAGCAGTAGAGGTGGCAGTACCTACGAGCAGTACTTC
CDR3 protein: CASSRGGSTYEQYF

V gene: TRBV15
J gene: TRBJ2-1
D gene: NA
clone size: many
CDR3 DNA: TGTGCCACCAGCAGAGATAGGGGGTCTAATGAGCAGTTCTTC
CDR3 protein: CATSRDRGSNEQFF

V gene: TRBV7-2
J gene: TRBJ2-1
D gene: TRBD2
clone size: NA
CDR3 DNA: TGTGCCAGCAGCTTATCCGGGACTAGCCGCAATGAGCAGTTCTTC
CDR3 protein: CASSLSGTSRNEQFF

V gene: TRBV6-1
J gene: TRBJ1-1
D gene: NA
clone size: NA
CDR3 DNA: TGTGCCAGCACGGCAGGCCTAACTGAAGCTTTCTTT
CDR3 protein: CASTAGLTEAFF

V gene: TRBV30
J gene: TRBJ2-6
D gene: NA
clone size: many
CDR3 DNA: TGTGCCCGGGCTGGGGCCAACGTCCTGACTTTC
CDR3 protein: CARAGANVLTF

V gene: TRBV5-1
J gene: TRBJ1-2
D gene: TRBD1
clone size: NA
CDR3 DNA: TGCGCCAGCAGCTTCCCTCGGGACAGAAGCAACTATGGCTACACCTTC
CDR3 protein: CASSFPRDRSNYGYTF

V gene: TRBV12-3/TRBV12-4
J gene: TRBJ2-1
D gene: NA
clone size: many
CDR3 DNA: TGTGCCAGCGGCGAATCCCGGGAGCAGTTCTTC
CDR3 protein: CASGESREQFF

V gene: TRBV7-3
J gene: TRBJ1-2
D gene: NA
clone size: many
CDR3 DNA: TGTGCCAGCAGCCCCGACAGGAGTAGTTGGTATGGCTACACCTTC
CDR3 protein: CASSPDRSSWYGYTF

V gene: TRBV7-2
J gene: TRBJ2-1
D gene: TRBD2
clone size: NA
CDR3 DNA: TGTGCCAGCAGCCCCCCCCAACTAGCGGGAGTGTACAATGAGCAGTTCTTC
CDR3 protein: CASSPPQLAGVYNEQFF

V gene: TRBV28
J gene: TRBJ2-1
D gene: NA
clone size: many
CDR3 DNA: TGTGCCAGTAAGGACATGAGCTCCTACAATGAGCAGTTCTTC
CDR3 protein: CASKDMSSYNEQFF

V gene: TRBV30
J gene: TRBJ1-4
D gene: TRBD1
clone size: few
CDR3 DNA: TGTGCCTGGAGTCCTCCAGGGGGCTGGGAAAAACTGTTTTTT
CDR3 protein: CAWSPPGGWEKLFF

V gene: TRBV28
J gene: TRBJ1-5
D gene: NA
clone size: many
CDR3 DNA: TGTGCCAGCAGTCCCCTCCTACAGAATAGCAATCAGCCCCAGCATTTT
CDR3 protein: CASSPLLQNSNQPQHF

V gene: TRBV29-1
J gene: TRBJ2-1
D gene: NA
clone size: NA
CDR3 DNA: TGCAGCGCGGGGACCTACAATGAGCAGTTCTTC
CDR3 protein: CSAGTYNEQFF

V gene: TRBV11-3
J gene: TRBJ2-3
D gene: NA
clone size: many
CDR3 DNA: TGTGCCAGCAGCTTAGATGGCAGGACAGATACGCAGTATTTT
CDR3 protein: CASSLDGRTDTQYF

V gene: TRBV5-6
J gene: TRBJ1-1
D gene: NA
clone size: many
CDR3 DNA: TGTGCCAGCAGCTTGTCTTGGGCGGGGGTCACTGAAGCTTTCTTT
CDR3 protein: CASSLSWAGVTEAFF

V gene: TRBV20-1
J gene: TRBJ2-5
D gene: NA
clone size: NA
CDR3 DNA: TGCAGTGCTAGAGATGGAGGTCAGGGCCTGGCCCAGTACTTC
CDR3 protein: CSARDGGQGLAQYF

V gene: TRBV12-5
J gene: TRBJ2-3
D gene: NA
clone size: NA
CDR3 DNA: TGTGCTAGTGGCAAGGAGGAAGGAGATACGCAGTATTTT
CDR3 protein: CASGKEEGDTQYF

V gene: TRBV2
J gene: TRBJ2-7
D gene: TRBD2
clone size: many
CDR3 DNA: TGTGCCAGCAGTGTGCTGGGGCGGGAGTTGGGCGAGCAGTACTTC
CDR3 protein: CASSVLGRELGEQYF

V gene: TRBV2
J gene: TRBJ1-2
D gene: TRBD1
clone size: many
CDR3 DNA: TGTGCCAGCAGTGAAGGGGACAGAGGACCGTATGGCTACACCTTC
CDR3 protein: CASSEGDRGPYGYTF

V gene: TRBV7-2
J gene: TRBJ1-4
D gene: NA
clone size: few
CDR3 DNA: TGTGCCAGCAGCTTACAATCAGGGAGTAATGAAAAACTGTTTTTT
CDR3 protein: CASSLQSGSNEKLFF

V gene: TRBV7-2
J gene: TRBJ2-7
D gene: NA
clone size: many
CDR3 DNA: TGTGCCAGCAGCTTTAACAGGAACCACGAGCAGTACTTC
CDR3 protein: CASSFNRNHEQYF

V gene: TRBV20-1
J gene: TRBJ2-1
D gene: NA
clone size: many
CDR3 DNA: TGCAGTAGAATCCAAAGTGGGGGATACAATGAGCAGTTCTTC
CDR3 protein: CSRIQSGGYNEQFF

V gene: TRBV6-1
J gene: TRBJ2-3
D gene: TRBD1
clone size: many
CDR3 DNA: TGTGCCAGCAGCCCCGGGACAGGGGGCAAAGATACGCAGTATTTT
CDR3 protein: CASSPGTGGKDTQYF

V gene: TRBV7-9
J gene: TRBJ1-1
D gene: NA
clone size: many
CDR3 DNA: TGTGCCAGCAGCGCCTCCGGGACGGGGAACACTGAAGCTTTCTTT
CDR3 protein: CASSASGTGNTEAFF

V gene: TRBV29-1
J gene: TRBJ1-2
D gene: NA
clone size: many
CDR3 DNA: TGCAGCGTAGCTACGGGGGAATATGGCTACACCTTC
CDR3 protein: CSVATGEYGYTF

V gene: TRBV3-1
J gene: TRBJ2-3
D gene: TRBD2
clone size: many
CDR3 DNA: TGTGCCAGCAGCCAAGATACAAGGGTGGCTAGCGGGAGCACAGATACGCAGTATTTT
CDR3 protein: CASSQDTRVASGSTDTQYF

V gene: TRBV9
J gene: TRBJ2-6
D gene: TRBD2
clone size: few
CDR3 DNA: TGTGCCAGCAGCGCTAGCGGGAGGGCCGTCGGGGCCAACGTCCTGACTTTC
CDR3 protein: CASSASGRAVGANVLTF

V gene: TRBV7-9
J gene: TRBJ2-7
D gene: NA
clone size: many
CDR3 DNA: TGTGCCAGCAGCTTTTTAGCTGAGAACGAGCAGTACTTC
CDR3 protein: CASSFLAENEQYF

V gene: TRBV6-5
J gene: TRBJ1-1
D gene: TRBD1
clone size: many
CDR3 DNA: TGTGCCAGCAGTTACTCCCGGACAGGAAACACTGAAGCTTTCTTT
CDR3 protein: CASSYSRTGNTEAFF

V gene: TRBV19
J gene: TRBJ2-1
D gene: TRBD1
clone size: NA
CDR3 DNA: TGTGCCAGTACCGACAGGGGACCTTCCTACAATGAGCAGTTCTTC
CDR3 protein: CASTDRGPSYNEQFF

V gene: TRBV7-9
J gene: TRBJ2-3
D gene: TRBD2
clone size: few
CDR3 DNA: TGTGCCAGCAGCCGTGGGGGGGGACCGGGACTAGCGGGTCTCACAGATACGCAGTATTTT
CDR3 protein: CASSRGGGPGLAGLTDTQYF